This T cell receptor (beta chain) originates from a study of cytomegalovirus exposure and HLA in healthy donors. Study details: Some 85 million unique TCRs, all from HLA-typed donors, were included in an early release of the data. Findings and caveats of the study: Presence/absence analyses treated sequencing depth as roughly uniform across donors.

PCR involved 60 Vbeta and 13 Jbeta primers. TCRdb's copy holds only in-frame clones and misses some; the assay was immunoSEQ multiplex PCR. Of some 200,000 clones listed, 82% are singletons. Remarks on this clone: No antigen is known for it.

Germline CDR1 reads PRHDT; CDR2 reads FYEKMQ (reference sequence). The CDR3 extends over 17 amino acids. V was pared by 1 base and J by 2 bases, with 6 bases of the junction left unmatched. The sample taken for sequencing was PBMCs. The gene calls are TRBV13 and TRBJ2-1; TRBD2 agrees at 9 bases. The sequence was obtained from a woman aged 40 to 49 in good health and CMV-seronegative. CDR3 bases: TGTGCCAGCAGCTTAGCGACTAGCGGACTTACCTACAATGAGCAGTTCTTC. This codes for CASSLATSGLTYNEQFF.